The 30 T cell receptor beta chains presented below share a single source sample, sequenced in a study of early T cells in non-severe SARS-CoV-2 infection. TCRdb re-called the 5' RACE reads through MiXCR, storing one row per CDR3 protein. The sample comprises approximately 38,000 distinct CDR3 sequences, about 3.8% of which are singletons, and 5.9% rests with the top ten. Specimen: whole blood. The receptors shown here come from an adult who was a healthcare worker with PCR-confirmed SARS-CoV-2 infection or an uninfected control (not recorded which).

This clonotype was recorded many times. J is TRBJ2-7 and V is TRBV6-5; 7 bases fit TRBD1. Germline V gives CDR1 MNHEY, CDR2 SVGAGI. This CDR3 is 15 amino acids long. The ends lost 8 bases at V and 2 bases at J; junction bases unmatched: 12. This CDR3 is CASRPKPTGTYEQYF. The CDR3 nucleotides are TGTGCCAGCCGCCCAAAACCGACAGGGACCTACGAGCAGTACTTC.

In this sample, this clonotype turned up many times. This chain connects TRBV5-1 to TRBJ2-7, with TRBD2 identical over 9 bases. This CDR3 has 16 amino acids. V lost 1 base, J lost 0 bases, and 5 bases stayed unmatched. The germline gives CDR1 SGHRS, CDR2 YFSETQ. The CDR3 loop is CASSLSSGSPSYEQYF. The DNA for the CDR3 is TGCGCCAGCAGCTTGAGTAGCGGGAGCCCCTCCTACGAGCAGTACTTC. Using reference TRBV5-1 and TRBJ2-7 for the parts outside the CDR3, the full variable domain is KAGVTQTPRYLIKTRGQQVTLSCSPISGHRSVSWYQQTPGQGLQFLFEYFSETQRNKGNFPGRFSGRQFSNSRSEMNVSTLELGDSALYLCASSLSSGSPSYEQYFGPGTRLTVT.

This clonotype was counted a few times. CDR3 sequence: CSVEDPQGARTQYF. CDR3 sequence (DNA): TGCAGCGTTGAAGATCCCCAGGGGGCACGAACGCAGTATTTT. The chain joins TRBV29-1 to TRBJ2-3; 8 bases align to TRBD1. The length of the CDR3 is 14 residues. With V trimmed by 0 bases and J by 9 bases, 8 bases remained unmatched. Germline CDR1 is SQVTM and CDR2 is ANQGSEA.

In its sample, this clonotype was seen many times. The rearrangement joins TRBV6-2 or TRBV6-3 to TRBJ2-3; TRBD2 aligns across 9 bases. The ends lost 0 bases at V and 4 bases at J; junction bases unmatched: 5. Germline V gene lookup returns CDR1 MNHEY and CDR2 SVGEGT. The CDR3 loop spans 16 amino acids. CDR3 region: CASSYSGGGASDTQYF. The CDR3 DNA reads as TGTGCCAGCAGTTACTCCGGCGGGGGGGCCTCAGATACGCAGTATTTT.

This clonotype showed up many times. The chain joins TRBV7-2 to TRBJ2-7; TRBD2 aligns across 10 bases. The CDR3 spans 18 residues. V shed 3 bases, J shed 7 bases, and the junction held 18 bases outside the gene matches. Germline values: CDR1 SGHTA, CDR2 FQGNSA. CDR3 protein: CASSLSGASGGLATEQYF. In nucleotides, the CDR3 is TGTGCCAGCAGCTTGAGCGGTGCTAGCGGGGGCCTCGCTACTGAGCAGTACTTC.

This clonotype was recorded at least ten times. CDR3 in amino acids: CASSFRQGRDSYNEQFF. CDR3 sequence (DNA): TGTGCCAGCAGTTTCAGACAGGGAAGGGACTCCTACAATGAGCAGTTCTTC. The V and J genes are TRBV5-6 and TRBJ2-1, with 7 positions matching TRBD1. CDR1 and CDR2 from the germline V gene are SGHDT and YYEEEE. The CDR3 has 17 residues. Losses at the gene ends were 5 bases for V and 0 bases for J; bases not matched to a gene: 11.

In its sample, this clonotype was seen many times. This chain connects TRBV18 to TRBJ2-4; possible D gene TRBD1, 5 bases. Trimming shortened V by 3 bases and J by 2 bases, and 23 bases separated the two germline ends. From germline, CDR1 is KGHSH and CDR2 LQKENI. This CDR3 is 19 amino acids long. This CDR3 is CASSPLTAQGRITKNIQYF. DNA of the CDR3: TGTGCCAGCTCACCCCTCACGGCGCAGGGCCGGATAACCAAAAACATTCAGTACTTC.

In this sample, this clonotype turned up many times. V is TRBV12-3 or TRBV12-4 and J is TRBJ1-3; D is ambiguous. V lost 3 bases, J lost 4 bases, and 7 bases lay in between. The CDR3 contains 13 residues. CDR3 region: CASSFVQGNTIYF. DNA for the CDR3: TGTGCCAGCAGTTTCGTTCAAGGAAACACCATATATTTT.

This clonotype occurred many times. This chain uses TRBV10-3 with TRBJ1-2; D ambiguous. The germline gives CDR1 ENHRY, CDR2 SYGVKD. The V and J ends lost 3 bases and 5 bases respectively, with 7 bases between them. The CDR3 length is 12 residues. The CDR3 here is CAISEVVYGYTF. The CDR3 DNA reads as TGTGCCATCAGTGAAGTGGTATATGGCTACACCTTC.

This clonotype was counted at least ten times. The chain employs TRBV28 and TRBJ1-2, with D perhaps matching TRBD1 (5 bases). In germline, CDR1 is MDHEN, CDR2 SYDVKM. CDR3 length: 13 amino acids. Trimming cost V 6 bases and J 4 bases, with 12 bases left between them. In nucleotides, the CDR3 is TGTGCCAGCAGGGACGGGGCCGTCTATGGCTACACCTTC. It yields the protein CASRDGAVYGYTF.

The rearrangement joins TRBV25-1 to TRBJ2-5; no clear D. The CDR3 is made up of 13 amino acids. Germline CDR1 and CDR2: MGHDK and SYGVNS. The V end lost 7 bases, the J end lost 4 bases, and 13 bases lay between the germline ends. The CDR3 region has the DNA TGTGCCAGCACCTCGTTACCCGCAGAGACCCAGTACTTC. Residues: CASTSLPAETQYF.

This clonotype was seen ten or more times. The chain joins TRBV12-3 or TRBV12-4 to TRBJ2-1, with TRBD2 identical over 8 bases. The CDR3 contains 16 residues. V gave up 5 bases and J gave up 2 bases; unmatched junction bases: 8. The CDR3 DNA sequence: TGTGCCAGCAGTCGACGACTAGCGACCACCTACAATGAGCAGTTCTTC. It translates to CASSRRLATTYNEQFF.

This clonotype was observed at least ten times. The J gene is TRBJ1-5, the V gene TRBV19, with a weak D call TRBD1 (6 bases). CDR3 length: 13 amino acids. V gave up 7 bases and J gave up 4 bases, with 11 bases separating them. Per germline, CDR1 LNHDA and CDR2 SQIVND (reference sequence). DNA of the CDR3: TGTGCCAGTACCTCAGGACAGAATCAGCCCCAGCATTTT. It translates to CASTSGQNQPQHF.

In its sample, this clonotype was seen many times. The chain recombines TRBV6-6 with TRBJ2-5; 14 bases map to TRBD2. CDR1 and CDR2 (germline): MNHNY, SVGAGI (reference sequence). This CDR3 has 19 residues. V dropped 6 bases and J dropped 5; count of bases not matched to a gene: 17. The CDR3 region has the DNA TGTGCCAGCAGGAAGACTAGCGGGAGGGCCGAGGGCGCTAGGGAGACCCAGTACTTC. Its protein product is CASRKTSGRAEGARETQYF.

This clonotype was counted many times. The J gene is TRBJ2-7, the V gene TRBV3-1; 8 positions match TRBD1. The germline V gene encodes CDR1 LGHDT and CDR2 YNNKEL (reference sequence). J lost 5 bases, V lost 2 bases, and 5 bases had no gene match. This CDR3 is 14 amino acids long. CDR3 region: CASSQQAGGHEQYF. The DNA of the CDR3 is TGTGCCAGCAGCCAACAGGCAGGGGGCCACGAGCAGTACTTC.

This clonotype was counted many times. The chain links TRBV5-1 to TRBJ2-2; D is perhaps TRBD1 (5 bases). CDR1 is SGHRS and CDR2 is YFSETQ in the germline V gene. V dropped 5 bases and J dropped 1 base, with 9 bases sitting between them. This CDR3 is 14 amino acids long. The CDR3 DNA is TGCGCCAGCAGTTTTGACAGGAACACCGGGGAGCTGTTTTTT. As protein: CASSFDRNTGELFF.

Many counts were recorded for this clonotype. V and J are TRBV19 and TRBJ1-5, with TRBD1 matching 8 bases. CDR1 and CDR2 (germline): LNHDA, SQIVND (reference sequence). V lost 4 bases to trimming and J lost 3 bases; unmatched junction nucleotides: 2. The CDR3 contains 14 residues. Here the CDR3 reads CASSRGQDNQPQHF. Written as DNA, the CDR3 is TGTGCCAGTAGTAGGGGACAGGACAATCAGCCCCAGCATTTT.

This clonotype was recorded at least ten times. The V gene is TRBV20-1, the J gene TRBJ1-5; no clear D gene. CDR3 length: 12 residues. From germline, CDR1 is DFQATT and CDR2 SNEGSKA (reference sequence). V was cut by 1 base and J by 0 bases, with 1 base left in between. In DNA, the CDR3 is TGCAGTGCTAGAGCTAGCAATCAGCCCCAGCATTTT. It encodes CSARASNQPQHF.

The chain couples TRBV20-1 to TRBJ1-5; possible D gene TRBD1, 5 bases. Trimming removed 4 bases at V and 7 bases at J, with 11 bases between. The CDR3 contains 12 residues. Germline V gene data show CDR1 as DFQATT and CDR2 as SNEGSKA (reference sequence). The CDR3 reads CSATRGEQPQHF. CDR3 DNA: TGCAGTGCTACGAGGGGAGAACAGCCCCAGCATTTT.

This clonotype was observed at least ten times. This chain joins TRBV10-3 and TRBJ2-3, with a tentative D call TRBD1 (6 bases). The V end lost 0 bases, the J end lost 3 bases, and 13 bases lay between the germline ends. Germline V gives CDR1 ENHRY, CDR2 SYGVKD. The CDR3 runs to 16 residues. The DNA for the CDR3 is TGTGCCATCAGTGAGTCGGACAGTAGTCGAACAGATACGCAGTATTTT. Translated, it gives CAISESDSSRTDTQYF.

The sample holds many counts of this clonotype. This chain joins TRBV7-2 and TRBJ2-1; D gene unclear. V lost 8 bases and J 4 bases, leaving 15 bases between the germline ends. Germline V gene data show CDR1 as SGHTA and CDR2 as FQGNSA. The CDR3 consists of 14 residues. The CDR3 DNA is TGTGCCAGCTCAACCGCGGACGATTACAATGAGCAGTTCTTC. Translated, it gives CASSTADDYNEQFF.

This clonotype was seen a few times. This rearrangement joins TRBV2 to TRBJ1-1, with D hard to call. V lost 3 bases and J 4 bases, leaving 12 bases between the germline ends. The CDR3 totals 14 residues. Germline assignment: CDR1 SNHLY and CDR2 FYNNEI. Here the CDR3 DNA reads TGTGCCAGCAGTGAGCGGGTGGGCCGCACTGAAGCTTTCTTT. Encoded protein: CASSERVGRTEAFF.

This clonotype has ten or more counts. This chain joins TRBV20-1 and TRBJ2-1; 11 bases line up with TRBD2. V shed 5 bases, J shed 7 bases, and the junction held 13 bases outside the gene matches. Germline lookup yields CDR1 DFQATT and CDR2 SNEGSKA (reference sequence). The CDR3 extends over 16 amino acids. CDR3 protein: CSAGNPGLADYNEQFF. DNA of the CDR3: TGCAGTGCTGGAAACCCGGGACTAGCGGACTATAATGAGCAGTTCTTC.

This clonotype came up a few times. This chain connects TRBV27 to TRBJ2-1; 8 bases are shared with TRBD2. The CDR3 is 13 amino acids. In germline, CDR1 is MNHEY, CDR2 SMNVEV (reference sequence). The trim removed 5 bases at V and 6 bases at J, leaving 3 bases unmatched. The CDR3 protein is CASSGLALNEQFF. DNA for the CDR3: TGTGCCAGCAGTGGACTAGCCCTCAATGAGCAGTTCTTC.

This clonotype was picked up many times. The chain joins TRBV29-1 to TRBJ2-5; D is unresolved. CDR1 is SQVTM and CDR2 is ANQGSEA in the germline V gene. The CDR3 has 13 residues. Trimming cost V 3 bases and J 3 bases, with 11 bases left between them. DNA of the CDR3: TGCAGCGTTGAGGTCGGCCTGAAAGAGACCCAGTACTTC. It is translated as CSVEVGLKETQYF.

This clonotype was found many times. The chain employs TRBV12-5 and TRBJ2-5, with 8 bases matching TRBD1. CDR1 is LGHNT and CDR2 is FRNRAP in the germline V gene. CDR3 length equals 15 residues. The V gene end was trimmed by 6 bases and the J gene end by 5 bases; junction bases not matched to a gene: 11. This CDR3 reads CASGPGTGVYETQYF. The CDR3, as DNA: TGTGCTAGTGGCCCCGGGACAGGAGTTTACGAGACCCAGTACTTC.

In its sample, this clonotype was seen many times. The DNA of the CDR3 is TGCAGCGTACTAGGGGGCAACTCTGGAAACACCATATATTTT. Encoded protein: CSVLGGNSGNTIYF. The chain recombines TRBV29-1 with TRBJ1-3, with 7 bases fitting TRBD1. Germline assignment: CDR1 SQVTM and CDR2 ANQGSEA. Germline trimming cut 6 bases from V and 0 bases from J; bases unmatched to any gene: 5. The CDR3 sequence is 14 residues long.

This clonotype was counted at least ten times. The rearrangement links TRBV10-3 to TRBJ2-5; D might be TRBD2 (6 bases). Germline V lookup: CDR1 ENHRY, CDR2 SYGVKD. This CDR3 spans 12 amino acids. V was shortened by 2 bases and J by 5 bases, with 6 bases between the two germline ends. Here the CDR3 reads CAISERGETQYF. For the CDR3, the DNA is TGTGCCATCAGTGAGCGGGGGGAGACCCAGTACTTC.

This clonotype occurred many times. The chain combines TRBV27 with TRBJ2-1; D remains ambiguous. The germline V gene encodes CDR1 MNHEY and CDR2 SMNVEV (reference sequence). This CDR3 has 15 residues. Deletions cut 5 bases from V and 7 bases from J, with 18 bases between. The CDR3 DNA reads as TGTGCCAGCAGTCCCAGCCGGGTACGGTGGAATGAGCAGTTCTTC. Its translation: CASSPSRVRWNEQFF.

The chain recombines TRBV15 with TRBJ2-4, with 10 bases identical to TRBD1. With 1 base clipped from V and 7 bases from J, the junction kept 1 base outside the gene matches. CDR3 length equals 14 residues. Germline assignment: CDR1 LNHNV and CDR2 YYDKDF (reference sequence). For the CDR3, the DNA is TGTGCCACCAGCAGAGGGGGACAGGGGAACATTCAGTACTTC. Amino acids: CATSRGGQGNIQYF.